This T cell receptor (beta chain) was sequenced during a study of cytomegalovirus exposure and HLA in healthy donors. Findings and limits, study-wide: The TCR clusters that emerged in the first cohort tended, a later analysis found, to co-occur in the 110 or so validation repertoires. There were a few CMV-associated chains whose specificity for CMV antigens was confirmed in vitro.

Some clones are missing from TCRdb's copy, which holds only in-frame ones; the method was immunoSEQ multiplex PCR. The sample contains roughly 130,000 clones, almost 85% of which appear only once. Germline V gene data show CDR1 as MNHEY and CDR2 as SMNVEV (reference sequence). The CDR3 runs to 16 residues. With V trimmed by 5 bases and J by 0 bases, 8 bases remained unmatched. Regarding this clone: Antigen: not known.

The chain has TRBV27 and TRBJ1-1, with TRBD1 matching over 8 bases. This TCR was recovered from a woman between 25 and 40 years old in good health and CMV-seronegative. The sample comprised PBMCs. DNA of the CDR3: TGTGCCAGCAGTCCCCGACAGGGGTGGTTGAACACTGAAGCTTTCTTT. This translates into CASSPRQGWLNTEAFF.